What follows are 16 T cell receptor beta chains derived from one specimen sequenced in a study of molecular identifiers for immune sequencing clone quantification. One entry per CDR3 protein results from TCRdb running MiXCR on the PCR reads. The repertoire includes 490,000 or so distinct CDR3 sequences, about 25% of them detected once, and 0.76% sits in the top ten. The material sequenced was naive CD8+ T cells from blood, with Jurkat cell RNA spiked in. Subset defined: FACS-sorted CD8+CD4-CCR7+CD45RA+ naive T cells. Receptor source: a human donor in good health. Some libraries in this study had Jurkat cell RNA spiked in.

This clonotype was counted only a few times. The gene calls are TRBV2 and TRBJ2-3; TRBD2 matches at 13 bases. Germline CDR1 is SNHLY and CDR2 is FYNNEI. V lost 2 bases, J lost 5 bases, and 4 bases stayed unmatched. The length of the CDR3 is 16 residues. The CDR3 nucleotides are TGTGCCAGCAGTGAACAGCGGACTAGCGGGGGAGATACGCAGTATTTT. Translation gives CASSEQRTSGGDTQYF.

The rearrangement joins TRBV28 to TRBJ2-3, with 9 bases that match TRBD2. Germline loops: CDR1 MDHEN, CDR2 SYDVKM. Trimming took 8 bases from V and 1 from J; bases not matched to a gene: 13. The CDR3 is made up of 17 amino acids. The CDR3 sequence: CASAGSSGMGGTDTQYF. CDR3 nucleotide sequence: TGTGCCAGCGCTGGGTCTAGCGGGATGGGTGGCACAGATACGCAGTATTTT. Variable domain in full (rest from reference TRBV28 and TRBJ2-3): DVKVTQSSRYLVKRTGEKVFLECVQDMDHENMFWYRQDPGLGLRLIYFSYDVKMKEKGDIPEGYSVSREKKERFSLILESASTNQTSMYLCASAGSSGMGGTDTQYFGPGTRLTVL.

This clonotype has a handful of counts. CDR3 amino acids: CASSSSTGPKKYF. The CDR3, as DNA: TGTGCCAGCAGTTCGTCAACTGGACCCAAAAAGTACTTC. V usage is TRBV27 and J usage is TRBJ2-7; D ambiguous. Trimming stripped 4 bases from V and 11 bases from J, with 18 bases between. Per germline, CDR1 MNHEY and CDR2 SMNVEV (reference sequence). The CDR3 totals 13 residues.

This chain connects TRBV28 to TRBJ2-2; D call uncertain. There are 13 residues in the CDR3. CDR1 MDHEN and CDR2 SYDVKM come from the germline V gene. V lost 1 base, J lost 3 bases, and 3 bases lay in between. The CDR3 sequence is CASSLYDTGELFF. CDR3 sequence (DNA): TGTGCCAGCAGTTTATACGACACCGGGGAGCTGTTTTTT.

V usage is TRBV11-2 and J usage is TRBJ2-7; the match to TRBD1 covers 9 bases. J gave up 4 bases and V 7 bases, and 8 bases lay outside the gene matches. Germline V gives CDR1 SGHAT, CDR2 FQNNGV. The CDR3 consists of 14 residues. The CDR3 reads CASTLLTGGYEQYF. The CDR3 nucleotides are TGTGCCAGCACCCTCCTGACAGGGGGTTACGAGCAGTACTTC.

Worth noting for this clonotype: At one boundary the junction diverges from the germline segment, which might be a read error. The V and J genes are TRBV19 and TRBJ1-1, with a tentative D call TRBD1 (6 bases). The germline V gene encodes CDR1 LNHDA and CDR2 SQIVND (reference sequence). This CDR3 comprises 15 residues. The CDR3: CACSIVGGSNTEAFF. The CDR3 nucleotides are TGTGCCTGTAGTATAGTGGGGGGCTCGAACACTGAAGCTTTCTTT. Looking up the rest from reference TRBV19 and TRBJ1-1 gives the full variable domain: DGGITQSPKYLFRKEGQNVTLSCEQNLNHDAMYWYRQDPGQGLRLIYYSQIVNDFQKGDIAEGYSVSREKKESFPLTVTSAQKNPTAFYLCACSIVGGSNTEAFFGQGTRLTVV.

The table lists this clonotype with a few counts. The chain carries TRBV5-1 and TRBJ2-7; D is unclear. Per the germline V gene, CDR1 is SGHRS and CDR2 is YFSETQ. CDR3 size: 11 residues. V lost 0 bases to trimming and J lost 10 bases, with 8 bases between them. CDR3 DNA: TGCGCCAGCAGCTTGGGGGCGTTCCAGTACTTC. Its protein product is CASSLGAFQYF.

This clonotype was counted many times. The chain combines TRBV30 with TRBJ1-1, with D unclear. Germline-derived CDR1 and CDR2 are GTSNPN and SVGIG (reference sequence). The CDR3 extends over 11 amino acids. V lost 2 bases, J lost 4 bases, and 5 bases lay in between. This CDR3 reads CAWSLSTEAFF. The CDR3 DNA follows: TGTGCCTGGAGTCTAAGCACTGAAGCTTTCTTT.

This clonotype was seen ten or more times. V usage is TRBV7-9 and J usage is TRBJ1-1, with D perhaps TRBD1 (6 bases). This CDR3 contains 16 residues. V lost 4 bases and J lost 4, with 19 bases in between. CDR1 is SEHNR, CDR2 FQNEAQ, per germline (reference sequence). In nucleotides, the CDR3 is TGTGCCAGCAGCTCCCAACCCCAGGGGAGGGGCACTGAAGCTTTCTTT. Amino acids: CASSSQPQGRGTEAFF.

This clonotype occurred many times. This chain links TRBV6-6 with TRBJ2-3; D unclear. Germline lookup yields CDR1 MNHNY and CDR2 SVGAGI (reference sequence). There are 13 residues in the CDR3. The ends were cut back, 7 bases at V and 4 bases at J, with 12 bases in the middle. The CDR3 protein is CASTLPPPDTQYF. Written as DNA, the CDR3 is TGTGCCAGCACTCTCCCGCCCCCAGATACGCAGTATTTT.

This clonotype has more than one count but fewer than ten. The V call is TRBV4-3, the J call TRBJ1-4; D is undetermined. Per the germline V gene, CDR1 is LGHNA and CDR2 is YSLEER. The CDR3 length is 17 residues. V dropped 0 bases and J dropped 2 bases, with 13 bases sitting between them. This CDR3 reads CASSQDRTGLTNEKLFF. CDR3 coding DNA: TGCGCCAGCAGCCAAGACCGGACGGGCCTCACTAATGAAAAACTGTTTTTT.

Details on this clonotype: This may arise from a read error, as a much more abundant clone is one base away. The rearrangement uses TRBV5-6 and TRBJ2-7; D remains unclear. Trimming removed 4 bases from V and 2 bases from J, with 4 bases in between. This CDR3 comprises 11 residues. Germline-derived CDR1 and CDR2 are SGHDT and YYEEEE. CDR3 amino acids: CASSAPYEQYF. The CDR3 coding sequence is TGTGCCAGCAGCGCTCCCTACGAGCAGTACTTC.

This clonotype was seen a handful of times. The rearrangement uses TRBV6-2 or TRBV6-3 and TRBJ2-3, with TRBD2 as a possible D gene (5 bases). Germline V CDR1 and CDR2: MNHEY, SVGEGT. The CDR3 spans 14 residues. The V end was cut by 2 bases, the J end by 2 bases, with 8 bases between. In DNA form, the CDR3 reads TGTGCCAGCAGTTACGCGGGTCCCACAGATACGCAGTATTTT. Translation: CASSYAGPTDTQYF.

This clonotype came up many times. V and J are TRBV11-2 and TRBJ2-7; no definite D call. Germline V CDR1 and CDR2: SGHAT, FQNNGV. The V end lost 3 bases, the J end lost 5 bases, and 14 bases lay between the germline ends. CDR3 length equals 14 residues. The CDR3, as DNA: TGTGCCAGCAGCTTTGACTTAAACCCGGACGAGCAGTACTTC. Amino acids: CASSFDLNPDEQYF.

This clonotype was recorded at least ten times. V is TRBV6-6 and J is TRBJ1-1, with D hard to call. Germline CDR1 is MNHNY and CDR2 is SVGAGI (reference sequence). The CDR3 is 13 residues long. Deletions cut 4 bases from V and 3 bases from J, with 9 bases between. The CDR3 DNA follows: TGTGCCAGCAGTTTGGAGATTGACACTGAAGCTTTCTTT. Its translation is CASSLEIDTEAFF.

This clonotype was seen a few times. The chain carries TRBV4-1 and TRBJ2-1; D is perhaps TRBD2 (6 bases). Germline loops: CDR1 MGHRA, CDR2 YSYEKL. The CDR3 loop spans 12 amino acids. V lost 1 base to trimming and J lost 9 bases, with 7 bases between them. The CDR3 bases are TGCGCCAGCAGCCAAGTGGGGGGTGAGCAGTTCTTC. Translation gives CASSQVGGEQFF.